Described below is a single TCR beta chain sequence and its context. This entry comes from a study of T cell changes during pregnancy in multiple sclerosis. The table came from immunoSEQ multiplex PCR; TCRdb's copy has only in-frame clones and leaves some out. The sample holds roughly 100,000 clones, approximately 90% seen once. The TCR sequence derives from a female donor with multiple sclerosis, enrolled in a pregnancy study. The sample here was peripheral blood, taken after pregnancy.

The CDR3 sequence is CAPPGTENGYTF. The CDR3 DNA reads as TGTGCCCCTCCCGGGACAGAGAATGGCTACACCTTC. The chain recombines TRBV10-3 with TRBJ1-2; 7 bases are shared with TRBD1. The germline V gene has CDR1 ENHRY and CDR2 SYGVKD. V lost 11 bases to trimming and J lost 6 bases; unmatched junction nucleotides: 9. The CDR3 length is 12 residues.